Reported below is one TCR delta chain. What it binds is not known. The data were taken from a study of Vδ1+ human thymocytes. General observations from the study: Thymic TRG and TRD repertoires appeared highly polyclonal. Unlike peripheral blood Vdelta1+ controls, thymic delta-chain sequences included about 20% Vdelta2 and few Vdelta3.

Sequences come from RNA converted to cDNA by reverse transcription. CDR3 amplicons came from multiplex PCR with pooled V-gene forward and constant-region reverse primers. TCRdb ran CATT on the multiplex PCR reads. This sample yields 70,000 or so delta-chain clones, of which approximately 34% are seen a single time; roughly 0.25% belongs to the top ten. Purity of the sorted Vdelta1+ thymocytes ranged from 98% to 99.6%. The CDR3 runs 24 residues. V shed 4 bases, J shed 3 bases, and the junction held 33 bases outside the gene matches. CDR1 TSWWSYY and CDR2 QGS come from the germline V gene. V is TRDV1 and J is TRDJ1, with 9 bases that match TRDD2. Sequencing was done on a sample of Vdelta1+ gamma-delta thymocytes from the thymus. Regarding subset: FACS-sorted CD3+ TCRalphabeta- TCRVdelta1+ TCRVdelta2- thymocytes. The receptor was isolated from a boy younger than two who had congenital heart surgery. CDR3 protein: CALGGGLPTDMVVVEGYSPDKLIF. The CDR3 DNA is TGTGCTCTTGGGGGAGGCCTTCCTACAGATATGGTGGTGGTGGAGGGATACTCGCCCGATAAACTCATCTTT.